The 5 T cell receptor beta chains given below trace back to one sample, sequenced in a study of blood T cell repertoires in COVID-19. Profiled with immunoSEQ multiplex PCR; TCRdb holds only in-frame clones, not every one. Among over 200,000 clones listed, approximately 90% were seen once. Sequenced material: peripheral blood. These receptors came from a man younger than 40 with COVID-19, enrolled during active disease.

The chain uses TRBV7-8 and TRBJ2-1; 9 nucleotides line up with TRBD2. CDR1 SGHVS and CDR2 FQNEAQ come from the germline V gene. The CDR3 consists of 16 residues. V shed 5 bases, J shed 4 bases, and the junction held 9 bases outside the gene matches. The CDR3 DNA follows: TGTGCCAGCAGCATCCAGCGGGGGGCACCTTACAATGAGCAGTTCTTC. Amino acids: CASSIQRGAPYNEQFF.

The V call is TRBV28, the J call TRBJ1-6; TRBD1 matches at 7 bases. From germline, CDR1 is MDHEN and CDR2 SYDVKM. V lost 4 bases and J lost 7; bases outside the gene matches: 10. The CDR3 length is 16 residues. DNA for the CDR3: TGTGCCAGCAGTTCAACAGACAGGGTTAAGAATTCACCCCTCCACTTT. Translating it yields CASSSTDRVKNSPLHF.

The chain has TRBV30 and TRBJ1-5, with TRBD1 identical over 11 bases. Germline CDR1 GTSNPN, CDR2 SVGIG (reference sequence). V was pared by 2 bases and J by 4 bases, with 4 bases of the junction left unmatched. This CDR3 region has 15 residues. CDR3: CAWSRTGGVNQPQHF. CDR3 DNA: TGTGCCTGGAGTCGGACAGGGGGCGTGAATCAGCCCCAGCATTTT.

This clone was detected ten times or more. The V and J genes are TRBV6-5 and TRBJ2-1; 8 bases agree with TRBD2. Germline V gene lookup returns CDR1 MNHEY and CDR2 SVGAGI. J gave up 6 bases and V 5 bases, and 9 bases lay outside the gene matches. The CDR3 extends over 15 amino acids. The CDR3: CASSPIITSGNEQFF. The CDR3 DNA reads as TGTGCCAGCAGTCCCATAATTACTAGCGGCAATGAGCAGTTCTTC.

The chain uses TRBV30 and TRBJ1-5; D remains unclear. The germline CDR1 and CDR2 sequences are GTSNPN and SVGIG (reference sequence). This CDR3 is built from 15 residues. Trimming stripped 2 bases from V and 1 base from J, with 12 bases between. Written as DNA, the CDR3 is TGTGCCTGGAGTCGGGGATTAATAAGCAATCAGCCCCAGCATTTT. Its protein is CAWSRGLISNQPQHF.